This T cell receptor (beta chain) stems from a study of cytomegalovirus exposure and HLA in healthy donors. Study-wide background: An analysis done earlier identified about 100 million unique TCR beta sequences from about 180 million T cells.

Worth noting for this clone: The antigen is not known.

Germline V gives CDR1 MNHEY, CDR2 SVGAGI. V was pared by 5 bases and J by 8 bases, with 2 bases of the junction left unmatched. The CDR3 is made up of 12 amino acids. Primers: 60 Vbeta forward and 13 Jbeta reverse. Here immunoSEQ multiplex PCR was the method, and the copy in TCRdb shows in-frame clones only, minus some. Here the sample spans about 200,000 clones, roughly 77% being singletons. Whole-study findings and limits: TRBV6-2, TRBV6-3 and some other V segments were excluded as indistinguishable.

This chain joins TRBV6-5 and TRBJ1-4, with 7 bases that match TRBD1. This clonotype was obtained from a man in his forties or fifties in good health and CMV-seropositive. The material sequenced was PBMCs. The DNA of the CDR3 is TGTGCCAGCAGTCAGGACAGGGAAAAACTGTTTTTT. Amino acids: CASSQDREKLFF.